The rows below give T cell receptor beta chains drawn from one sample of a study of graft-versus-host responses after intestinal transplantation. The antigens these receptors bind are not known. The method was immunoSEQ multiplex PCR; TCRdb's version includes in-frame clones alone and lacks a portion of them. The data show around 110,000 clones, with 90% to 95% seen just once and roughly 0.23% held by the top ten. The specimen was unstimulated CD4+ T cells sorted from spleen or lymph node cells, collected before transplant. These receptors were collected from a human donor who was the organ donor for an intestinal transplant. Each CDR3 is given without its conserved first and last residue. Not every row has a clone size; where given, it reads once, few, many or a size class.

clone_size j_call v_call cdr3_aa
few TRBJ2-7 TRBV5-4 ASSSPSGSSYEQY
NA TRBJ2-2 TRBV28 AGSTPNTGELF
NA TRBJ1-2 TRBV7-2 ASSLVGRFYGYT
NA TRBJ2-1 TRBV11-2 ASSLVSSAGTYNEQF
NA TRBJ2-3 TRBV28 ASSFTGRDTDTQY
NA TRBJ2-2 TRBV5-6 ASSLGDRDPGELF
NA TRBJ2-2 TRBV5-1 ASRTDGNTGELF
NA TRBJ1-6 TRBV6-1 ASSLSKANPGSLH
NA TRBJ2-7 TRBV20-1 SATASYEQY
NA TRBJ2-2 TRBV5-1 ASSLAGSTNTGELF
NA TRBJ2-6 TRBV4-1 ASSRRALQGLPGGANVLT
NA TRBJ1-5 TRBV4-2 ASSQGDRPNQPQH
NA TRBJ2-7 TRBV11-3 ASSPGLRGEQY
NA TRBJ2-7 TRBV27 ASSFRQGRIPYEQY
NA TRBJ1-4 TRBV7-2 ASSPSGQSNEKLF
NA TRBJ2-2 TRBV23-1 ASSQSQGASGELF
NA TRBJ2-1 TRBV18 ASSPPGQGRNYNEQF
NA TRBJ2-3 TRBV19 ASSNRGTDTQY
NA TRBJ2-4 TRBV30 AWSTGGQNIQY
once TRBJ1-1 TRBV6-1 ASSGQGANTEAF
NA TRBJ2-7 TRBV6-1 ASSSTVPYEQY
few TRBJ1-1 TRBV30 AWKVRAF
NA TRBJ2-1 TRBV29-1 SVDTLSGGMDEQF
NA TRBJ2-7 TRBV19 ASSTMTGLYEQY
NA TRBJ2-7 TRBV20-1 SVVRVSEQY
NA TRBJ1-1 TRBV27 ASSFGTGQDTEAF
once TRBJ1-2 TRBV29-1 SVDTQVYGYT
NA TRBJ2-7 TRBV7-9 ASSLAGGPYEQY
NA TRBJ1-2 TRBV2 ASSVDRNYGYT
NA TRBJ1-3 TRBV28 ASSPSDSLSGNTIY
NA TRBJ2-7 TRBV11-2 ASSPSLDLRGEQY
NA TRBJ2-5 TRBV7-2 ASSLWETQY
NA TRBJ2-1 TRBV18 ASSPGSSYNEQF
NA TRBJ1-2 TRBV6-5 ASSRTGDYGYT
NA TRBJ2-3 TRBV5-4 ASSRRLSDTQY
NA TRBJ1-2 TRBV28 ASSFGPMGYT
NA TRBJ2-5 TRBV2 ASLGLAGAETQY
once TRBJ2-5 TRBV27 ASRRQAIPLETQY
NA TRBJ1-2 TRBV25-1 ASSGLDRRGYGYT
NA TRBJ2-7 TRBV6-1 ASTLAGAFHEQY
NA TRBJ2-7 TRBV27 ASSPGWREISYEQY
NA TRBJ1-5 TRBV7-2 ASSPREGQPQH
NA TRBJ1-1 TRBV30 AWSVTGGTEAF
once TRBJ2-1 TRBV13 ASSLTDNEQF
few TRBJ1-4 TRBV6-6 ASRGIGEKLF
NA TRBJ2-5 TRBV5-5 ASSLAGGTGKVRVGETQY